The entry below describes one T cell receptor (beta chain). The antigen remains unidentified. The data were taken from a study of T cell responses to AZD1222 COVID-19 vaccine. V lost 5 bases to trimming and J lost 6 bases, with 23 bases between them. The CDR3 runs 16 residues. Germline loops: CDR1 SEHNR, CDR2 FQNEAQ (reference sequence). General study findings and limits: Within unmutated variant regions lay the reported targets of nearly half of spike-specific TCRs. A mostly white British donor set with more females was recruited, and clonal diversity was possibly underestimated. Spike-specific TCR depth and breadth grew after two AZD1222 doses.

The repertoire was sequenced with immunoSEQ multiplex PCR; TCRdb's copy has only in-frame clones and lacks some. In the table there are some 70,000 clones, roughly 89% of which are singletons. The TCR was taken from an adult in good health. The chain is built from TRBV7-9 and TRBJ2-7; the D call may be TRBD1 or TRBD2 (6 bases each). This sample comprised peripheral blood, obtained on day 0 of AZD1222 vaccination. The CDR3 nucleotides read TGTGCCAGCAGCACATGGGGCGGGGACAAGAGCGGCGAGCAGTACTTC. This translates into CASSTWGGDKSGEQYF.